This TCR beta chain appears in the sequencing data of a study of OX40 agonist ivuxolimab in advanced cancers. Whole-study context: Averaging roughly 60 years in age, with a range of about 20 to 90, the cohort was more than 75% male.

Worth noting for this clone: Its antigen is unknown.

Profiling relied on immunoSEQ multiplex PCR, and the TCRdb table lists in-frame clones only, not all of them. The sample has under 75,000 clones; around 85% are singletons. Individuals having autoimmune disease history or systemic immunosuppression were not enrolled. Study outcomes and limitations: Circulating CD4+ and CD8+ T cells showed clonal expansion by week 6 at 0.1 to 3.0 mg/kg.

This TCR came from an adult with an advanced solid tumor such as melanoma, head and neck, liver or kidney cancer. The source material was CD4+ or CD8+ T cells sorted from blood, sampled in a trial of the OX40 agonist ivuxolimab.

The CDR3 loop is CAWSASADSPLHF. The DNA for the CDR3 is TGTGCCTGGAGTGCGTCGGCCGATTCACCCCTCCACTTT. The V gene is TRBV30, the J gene TRBJ1-6; D is uncertain. Germline CDR1 and CDR2: GTSNPN and SVGIG (reference sequence). This CDR3 has 13 residues. V lost 1 base and J lost 8, with 9 bases in between.